In this sample, the clone carrying this T cell receptor (beta chain) turned up once. The antigen is unknown. This sample was taken from a study of CD8+CD57+ T cells in acquired aplastic anemia. The wider study: An average of 3.2 ug of DNA was obtained from sorted CD4+ and CD8+ cells.

Overall study findings and caveats: Both patients and controls carried the same twenty-nine CD8+ CDR3 sequences. No significant patient-versus-control difference appeared in CD8+ Simpson's diversity.

Genomic DNA acted as the template from which TCR beta VDJ combination and CDR3 sequence profiling were carried out. Via MiXCR, TCRdb re-called the reads, giving one row per CDR3 protein. The profile covers 250,000 to 350,000 distinct CDR3 sequences, with roughly three fifths appearing a single time and 7.5% to 9% taken by the ten largest. CDR3 length equals 17 residues. Trimming took 5 bases from V and 7 from J; bases not matched to a gene: 10. CDR1 and CDR2 (germline): KGHDR, SFDVKD. The J gene is TRBJ1-6, the V gene TRBV24-1, with 10 bases identical to TRBD1. The sequencing sample was made of sorted CD4+, CD8+, or CD8+CD57+ T cells (not recorded which) from PBMCs. This clonotype originated in a human donor with severe aplastic anemia or a healthy control (not recorded which). In nucleotides, the CDR3 is TGTGCCACCAGTGGTACGACAGGGGGCGTGAAGAATTCACCCCTCCACTTT. This sequence encodes CATSGTTGGVKNSPLHF.